These 31 T cell receptor beta chains originate from one sample sequenced in a study of blood T cells in healthy people across ages. Then a second PCR, running about 7 to 11 cycles, was carried out with a sample-barcoded 5' primer and a J-beta primer mix. Each CDR3 protein gets one entry after TCRdb re-called the 5' RACE reads with MiXCR. Of some 1.5 million distinct CDR3 sequences listed, approximately 43% were seen once; the top ten hold just over 4%. Sequenced sample: blood. These receptor sequences come from a woman aged 18-29 years in good health.

The genes are TRBV3-1 and TRBJ1-1, with D perhaps TRBD1 (5 bases). The CDR3 length is 16 residues. From germline, CDR1 is LGHDT and CDR2 YNNKEL (reference sequence). Trimming left V 2 bases short and J 0 bases short, with 13 bases between. In nucleotides, the CDR3 is TGTGCCAGCAGCCAACCCGGGACCGGGATGAACACTGAAGCTTTCTTT. Protein sequence: CASSQPGTGMNTEAFF.

Many counts were recorded for this clonotype. This chain connects TRBV5-6 to TRBJ1-2; no firm D call. Germline V gene data show CDR1 as SGHDT and CDR2 as YYEEEE. The V end lost 3 bases, the J end lost 8 bases, and 11 bases lay between the germline ends. This CDR3 has 12 amino acids. The CDR3: CASSSLPGGYTF. CDR3 nucleotides: TGTGCCAGCAGCTCGCTTCCTGGGGGCTACACCTTC.

This chain links TRBV2 with TRBJ2-7, with D tentatively TRBD1 (7 bases). The germline V gene has CDR1 SNHLY and CDR2 FYNNEI. The CDR3 contains 12 residues. This chain's CDR3 is CASRQGGNEQYF. In nucleotides, the CDR3 is TGTGCTAGCCGACAGGGAGGAAACGAGCAGTACTTC. The full variable domain, its missing parts supplied by reference TRBV2 and TRBJ2-7, is EPEVTQTPSHQVTQMGQEVILRCVPISNHLYFYWYRQILGQKVEFLVSFYNNEISEKSEIFDDQFSVERPDGSNFTLKIRSTKLEDSAMYFCASRQGGNEQYFGPGTRLTVT.

This chain uses TRBV7-9 with TRBJ2-1; D gene uncertain. This CDR3 region has 12 residues. In germline, CDR1 is SEHNR, CDR2 FQNEAQ (reference sequence). The V and J ends lost 6 bases and 6 bases respectively, with 9 bases between them. The CDR3 sequence is CASRPEINEQFF. CDR3 DNA sequence: TGTGCCAGCAGGCCGGAAATCAATGAGCAGTTCTTC.

This clonotype turned up a few times. This chain links TRBV7-2 with TRBJ1-4; D is unclear. Between the trimmed V and J ends, which lost 5 bases and 5 bases, there was a span of 9 bases. The germline CDR1 and CDR2 sequences are SGHTA and FQGNSA. The CDR3 runs 13 residues. This chain's CDR3 is CASSREKNEKLFF. CDR3 DNA sequence: TGTGCCAGCAGCCGAGAAAAAAATGAAAAACTGTTTTTT.

This clonotype was found once. The gene calls are TRBV6-6 and TRBJ2-1, with TRBD2 as a possible D gene (6 bases). The DNA end is more similar to TRBJ2-7, so the J call may be wrong. This CDR3 has 16 residues. Germline V gene lookup returns CDR1 MNHNY and CDR2 SVGAGI (reference sequence). This CDR3 reads CASSNPGAEDYNEQYF. For the CDR3, the DNA is TGTGCCAGCAGTAACCCCGGAGCGGAGGACTACAATGAGCAGTACTTC.

This chain links TRBV5-1 with TRBJ2-5, with D possibly being TRBD2 (6 bases). The J call may be mistaken, given a closer DNA end match to TRBJ2-7. The germline gives CDR1 SGHRS, CDR2 YFSETQ. The length of the CDR3 is 14 residues. The CDR3 DNA is TGCGCCAGCAGCTCAGGCGGGGCAGTCTACGAGCAGTACTTC. Encoded protein: CASSSGGAVYEQYF.

This clonotype came up many times. The chain links TRBV6-4 to TRBJ1-2; D gene unclear. CDR1 is MRHNA and CDR2 is SNTAGT in the germline V gene. The CDR3 has 10 amino acids. V lost 3 bases and J 8 bases, leaving 4 bases between the germline ends. The CDR3 is CASSDRGYTF. CDR3 in DNA: TGTGCCAGCAGTGATAGGGGCTACACCTTC.

The table lists this clonotype with a few counts. This chain connects TRBV6-5 to TRBJ1-2, with D uncertain. This CDR3 spans 14 amino acids. Trimming cost V 2 bases and J 5 bases, with 12 bases left between them. In germline, CDR1 is MNHEY, CDR2 SVGAGI. CDR3 in amino acids: CASSYSQEYYGYTF. For the CDR3, the DNA is TGTGCCAGCAGTTACAGCCAGGAATATTATGGCTACACCTTC.

This rearrangement joins TRBV9 to TRBJ1-2; D is uncertain. Trimming took off 0 bases at V and 3 bases at J, with 12 bases between the two ends. Looked up from germline, CDR1 is SGDLS and CDR2 is YYNGEE. The CDR3 loop spans 15 amino acids. In nucleotides, the CDR3 is TGTGCCAGCAGCGTAGTAGAGGGTAGGGACTATGGCTACACCTTC. It translates to CASSVVEGRDYGYTF.

In nucleotides, the CDR3 is TGCGCCAGCAGCCAACAACTAGCGGGGGGGGACAATGAGCAGTTCTTC. Translation: CASSQQLAGGDNEQFF. The J gene is TRBJ2-1, the V gene TRBV4-1; 13 bases fit TRBD2. The trim removed 2 bases at V and 5 bases at J, leaving 3 bases unmatched. The CDR3 is made up of 16 amino acids. Germline CDR1 and CDR2: MGHRA and YSYEKL.

This clonotype came up once. The genes are TRBV2 and TRBJ2-1, with TRBD2 as a possible D gene (6 bases). This CDR3 is built from 14 residues. Trimming took off 2 bases at V and 7 bases at J, with 12 bases between the two ends. Germline V gene lookup returns CDR1 SNHLY and CDR2 FYNNEI. The CDR3 is CASSEIIGGNEQFF. The CDR3 DNA reads TGTGCCAGCAGTGAAATAATTGGGGGGAATGAGCAGTTCTTC.

V and J are TRBV20-1 and TRBJ2-1, with a possible D match to TRBD2 (6 bases). The ends were cut back, 5 bases at V and 7 bases at J, with 9 bases in the middle. Germline lookup yields CDR1 DFQATT and CDR2 SNEGSKA (reference sequence). The CDR3 is made up of 11 amino acids. CDR3 amino acids: CSAETSNEQFF. CDR3 coding DNA: TGCAGTGCTGAGACTAGTAATGAGCAGTTCTTC.

The rearrangement links TRBV6-2 or TRBV6-3 to TRBJ2-1, with 8 positions matching TRBD1. The germline CDR1 and CDR2 sequences are MNHEY and SVGEGT. The trim removed 0 bases at V and 4 bases at J, leaving 2 bases unmatched. The CDR3 length is 15 residues. The CDR3 sequence: CASSYSTGGYNEQFF. As DNA, the CDR3 is TGTGCCAGCAGTTACTCCACAGGGGGTTACAATGAGCAGTTCTTC.

The chain's CDR3 is CATSRVAGTETQYF. CDR3 DNA: TGTGCCACCTCAAGGGTAGCGGGAACAGAGACCCAGTACTTC. This chain joins TRBV6-2 or TRBV6-3 and TRBJ2-5; 8 nucleotides align to TRBD2. The CDR3 has 14 amino acids. V gave up 10 bases and J gave up 4 bases; unmatched junction bases: 11. Per the germline V gene, CDR1 is MNHEY and CDR2 is SVGEGT.

V is TRBV9 and J is TRBJ2-7; 12 bases map to TRBD2. Germline loops: CDR1 SGDLS, CDR2 YYNGEE. J was trimmed by 3 bases and V by 3 bases; bases with no gene match: 7. The CDR3 covers 16 residues. CDR3 coding DNA: TGTGCCAGCAGCGCGGGAGGACTAGCGGGGAACTACGAGCAGTACTTC. This codes for CASSAGGLAGNYEQYF.

V is TRBV3-1 and J is TRBJ2-3; a weak D match, TRBD2 (5 bases). There are 14 residues in the CDR3. V lost 1 base, J lost 5 bases, and 10 bases lay in between. Germline loops: CDR1 LGHDT, CDR2 YNNKEL (reference sequence). The CDR3 spells CASSQGRGRDTQYF. In nucleotides, the CDR3 is TGTGCCAGCAGCCAAGGCCGAGGGAGAGATACGCAGTATTTT.

This clonotype was seen more than once but under ten times. CDR3 DNA: TGCGCCAGCAGTCCGGACTGGCAAACTGAAGCTTTCTTT. Encoded protein: CASSPDWQTEAFF. The V gene is TRBV4-3, the J gene TRBJ1-1; D gene unclear. This CDR3 region has 13 residues. Germline lookup yields CDR1 LGHNA and CDR2 YSLEER. The V gene lost 6 bases and the J gene lost 5 bases, with 13 bases spanning the gap.

V is TRBV29-1 and J is TRBJ1-6; 8 nucleotides agree with TRBD1. The CDR3 loop spans 13 amino acids. With 4 bases clipped from V and 10 bases from J, the junction kept 6 bases outside the gene matches. From germline, CDR1 is SQVTM and CDR2 ANQGSEA. The CDR3 is CSVADRDQSPLHF. CDR3 nucleotides: TGCAGCGTTGCGGACAGGGATCAGTCACCCCTCCACTTT.

The genes are TRBV7-9 and TRBJ2-7; TRBD2 matches 7 bases. J lost 3 bases, V lost 2 bases, and 4 bases had no gene match. The CDR3 has 14 residues. Germline V gene lookup returns CDR1 SEHNR and CDR2 FQNEAQ (reference sequence). The CDR3 region is CASSLTAGRYEQYF. The CDR3 bases are TGTGCCAGCAGCTTAACAGCGGGACGCTACGAGCAGTACTTC.

The CDR3 region has the DNA TGTGCCAGCAGTTACCCGAGGGAGGCGGGATCTACCTACGAGCAGTACTTC. This codes for CASSYPREAGSTYEQYF. The V gene is TRBV6-6, the J gene TRBJ2-7; possibly TRBD2 for D (6 bases). The CDR3 runs 17 residues. V shed 2 bases and J shed 2 bases, with 19 bases lying between them. The germline V gene encodes CDR1 MNHNY and CDR2 SVGAGI (reference sequence).

There are a few counts of this clonotype. This chain connects TRBV9 to TRBJ2-3; TRBD2 aligns across 12 bases. The ends lost 3 bases at V and 4 bases at J; junction bases unmatched: 3. Germline loops: CDR1 SGDLS, CDR2 YYNGEE. The CDR3 consists of 15 residues. CDR3 loop: CASSASGRVPDTQYF. The CDR3 DNA reads TGTGCCAGCAGCGCTAGCGGGAGGGTCCCAGATACGCAGTATTTT.

The V call is TRBV7-2, the J call TRBJ2-1; TRBD2 matches at 10 bases. From germline, CDR1 is SGHTA and CDR2 FQGNSA. The ends lost 0 bases at V and 4 bases at J; junction bases unmatched: 12. The CDR3 spans 19 residues. DNA of the CDR3: TGTACCAGCAGCTTAGCTCCCCCTAGGGCTAGCGGGAGTTACAATGAGCAGTTCTTC. Protein: CTSSLAPPRASGSYNEQFF.

The chain couples TRBV7-9 to TRBJ1-2, with D tentatively TRBD1 (5 bases). V gave up 3 bases and J gave up 7 bases, with 18 bases separating them. In germline, CDR1 is SEHNR, CDR2 FQNEAQ (reference sequence). This CDR3 spans 15 amino acids. The CDR3 sequence is CASSLPTGALGGYTF. CDR3 coding DNA: TGTGCCAGCAGCTTGCCTACAGGCGCTCTGGGTGGCTACACCTTC.

DNA of the CDR3: TGCAGTGCTAGAGCCGGGACAGGGCTCCATGAGCAGTACTTC. It translates to CSARAGTGLHEQYF. This chain links TRBV20-1 with TRBJ2-5, with 9 bases matching TRBD1. With 1 base clipped from V and 11 bases from J, the junction kept 11 bases outside the gene matches. This CDR3 is built from 14 residues. The germline V gene has CDR1 DFQATT and CDR2 SNEGSKA (reference sequence).

The V call is TRBV5-5, the J call TRBJ1-1, with 9 bases fitting TRBD1. V gave up 4 bases and J gave up 6 bases; unmatched junction bases: 7. The V gene's germline CDR1 is SGHKS and CDR2 YYEKEE (reference sequence). The length of the CDR3 is 14 residues. The CDR3 spells CASSPGQGRAEAFF. Here the CDR3 DNA reads TGTGCCAGCAGCCCAGGACAGGGGAGGGCTGAAGCTTTCTTT.

V gene TRBV7-2 combines with J gene TRBJ2-7; D is ambiguous. The CDR3 runs to 12 residues. Trimming pared 1 base from V and 6 bases from J, leaving 7 bases between. Germline assignment: CDR1 SGHTA and CDR2 FQGNSA. CDR3 in DNA: TGTGCCAGCAGCTTAGTTCAGAGCGAGCAGTACTTC. Its protein product is CASSLVQSEQYF.

This clonotype came up a few times. This chain uses TRBV20-1 with TRBJ2-3; D ambiguous. The CDR3 runs 14 residues. V was cut by 1 base and J by 0 bases, with 8 bases left in between. Looked up from germline, CDR1 is DFQATT and CDR2 is SNEGSKA (reference sequence). The CDR3 loop is CSARGASSTDTQYF. For the CDR3, the DNA is TGCAGTGCTAGAGGGGCTTCGAGCACAGATACGCAGTATTTT.

The chain is built from TRBV30 and TRBJ2-5; 9 bases match TRBD2. Germline values: CDR1 GTSNPN, CDR2 SVGIG (reference sequence). J gave up 4 bases and V 4 bases, and 4 bases lay outside the gene matches. The CDR3 loop spans 13 amino acids. CDR3 loop: CAWNSGRPETQYF. CDR3 in DNA: TGTGCCTGGAACAGCGGGAGGCCAGAGACCCAGTACTTC.

The chain joins TRBV7-2 to TRBJ2-5, with TRBD2 matching 8 bases. Trimming removed 0 bases from V and 12 bases from J; junction bases left unmatched: 9. The germline V gene has CDR1 SGHTA and CDR2 FQGNSA. The CDR3 is made up of 14 amino acids. In DNA, the CDR3 is TGTGCCAGCAGCTTAGCTATCGATACCGGGAGGGAGTACTTC. Translation gives CASSLAIDTGREYF.

This clonotype was seen more than once but under ten times. The chain uses TRBV20-1 and TRBJ2-3; 14 nucleotides align to TRBD2. The germline gives CDR1 DFQATT, CDR2 SNEGSKA (reference sequence). This CDR3 spans 15 amino acids. V lost 5 bases to trimming and J lost 7 bases; unmatched junction nucleotides: 8. CDR3 in amino acids: CSAGPGLAGVYTQYF. CDR3 sequence (DNA): TGCAGTGCTGGACCGGGACTAGCGGGAGTATATACGCAGTATTTT.